Below, 25 T cell receptor beta chains from the same sample are listed, as sequenced in a study of CD8+ T cells in alopecia areata (dated by TCRdb to the late 2010s). Library preparation used the immunoSEQ multiplex PCR assay. RNA was extracted from all samples and reverse transcribed into cDNA, which served as template for TCR sequencing. Imported from immuneACCESS, the table was reduced by TCRdb to in-frame sequences with V and J called. These copies leave out some clones; in studies compared against another copy, an unresolved V gene accounts for under half, and the cause of the remainder is not known. Here the sample has about 64,000 clones; roughly 46% occur a single time. The top ten clones comprise roughly 20% of the sample. Reading the label with the study, this specimen's treatment or condition is: oral pan-JAK inhibitor, 5-10 mg twice daily. The sample in question was CD8+ T cells sorted from blood, obtained at approximately week 36, from a patient treated with tofacitinib. The receptors were sampled from a human donor with alopecia areata.

The gene calls are TRBV14 and TRBJ1-2; no clear D. Germline V gene data show CDR1 as SGHDN and CDR2 as FVKESK. This CDR3 has 11 residues. Trimming pared 5 bases from V and 4 bases from J, leaving 5 bases between. The CDR3 nucleotides are TGTGCCAGCAGCGGGTCCTATGGCTACACCTTC. Amino acid sequence: CASSGSYGYTF.

This clone has just a few counts. The V gene is TRBV28, the J gene TRBJ1-2; 9 positions match TRBD1. The germline CDR1 and CDR2 sequences are MDHEN and SYDVKM. CDR3 size: 15 residues. V dropped 2 bases and J dropped 8; count of bases not matched to a gene: 9. The CDR3 is CASSLTGQGPKGYTF. The CDR3 DNA follows: TGTGCCAGCAGTTTAACGGGACAGGGCCCTAAAGGCTACACCTTC.

Here the CDR3 reads CASSLGLGYYEQYF. CDR3 bases: TGTGCCAGCAGCTTAGGCCTGGGTTACTACGAGCAGTACTTC. The V gene is TRBV11-2, the J gene TRBJ2-7; unclear D gene. The CDR3 loop spans 14 amino acids. Trimming took off 1 base at V and 3 bases at J, with 10 bases between the two ends. Per the germline V gene, CDR1 is SGHAT and CDR2 is FQNNGV.

The gene calls are TRBV28 and TRBJ2-7; D is undetermined. The CDR3 is 12 residues long. CDR1 and CDR2 from the germline V gene are MDHEN and SYDVKM. Trimming cost V 4 bases and J 4 bases, with 8 bases left between them. CDR3: CASSSVGYEQYF. CDR3 DNA: TGTGCCAGCAGTTCGGTGGGGTACGAGCAGTACTTC.

This clone was counted a single time. The rearrangement links TRBV29-1 to TRBJ1-1; D is uncertain. Trimming cost V 7 bases and J 6 bases, with 15 bases left between them. The CDR3 loop spans 12 amino acids. Germline V gene lookup returns CDR1 SQVTM and CDR2 ANQGSEA. The CDR3 bases are TGCAGCGCAAGACCAAGGACTTCTGAAGCTTTCTTT. Encoded protein: CSARPRTSEAFF.

In this sample, this clone turned up a few times. V gene TRBV11-2 combines with J gene TRBJ2-7; D is tentatively TRBD1 or TRBD2 (5 bases each). Trimming left V 3 bases short and J 3 bases short, with 6 bases between. CDR1 and CDR2 from the germline V gene are SGHAT and FQNNGV. The CDR3 loop spans 12 amino acids. The CDR3 sequence is CASSFGGYEQYF. CDR3 coding DNA: TGTGCCAGCAGCTTTGGGGGCTACGAGCAGTACTTC.

The V and J genes are TRBV29-1 and TRBJ2-1, with D perhaps given as TRBD1 or TRBD2 (5 bases each). CDR3 size: 10 residues. The germline CDR1 and CDR2 sequences are SQVTM and ANQGSEA. The CDR3 DNA follows: TGCGGCGGTGGGGGCAATGAGCAGTTCTTC. As protein: CGGGGNEQFF.

The chain uses TRBV9 and TRBJ2-5, with 8 bases lining up with TRBD2. J gave up 5 bases and V 4 bases, and 10 bases lay outside the gene matches. The CDR3 consists of 15 residues. Germline-derived CDR1 and CDR2 are SGDLS and YYNGEE. CDR3 loop: CASSPSISGTETQYF. The CDR3 DNA reads TGTGCCAGCAGCCCGAGCATTAGCGGGACTGAGACCCAGTACTTC.

This clone was counted once. The J gene is TRBJ1-5, the V gene TRBV2; 7 nucleotides line up with TRBD1. Germline V gives CDR1 SNHLY, CDR2 FYNNEI. This CDR3 has 15 amino acids. V was pared by 6 bases and J by 4 bases, with 9 bases of the junction left unmatched. CDR3 nucleotides: TGTGCCAGCAGCCAACAGGGGCCCCTAAATCAGCCCCAGCATTTT. Amino acid sequence: CASSQQGPLNQPQHF.

About this clone: Other DNA variants within this sample encode the same CDR3. This chain connects TRBV9 to TRBJ2-2; D remains unclear. CDR3 length: 13 amino acids. The V gene's germline CDR1 is SGDLS and CDR2 YYNGEE. V gave up 0 bases and J gave up 7 bases, with 7 bases separating them. CDR3: CASSVASGGELFF. As DNA, the CDR3 is TGTGCCAGCAGCGTAGCATCGGGCGGGGAGCTGTTTTTT.

This chain uses TRBV5-4 with TRBJ2-1, with D unclear. This CDR3 contains 13 residues. Trimming stripped 4 bases from V and 8 bases from J, with 13 bases between. CDR1 SGHNT and CDR2 YYREEE come from the germline V gene (reference sequence). CDR3 protein: CASSPWGGHEQFF. Written as DNA, the CDR3 is TGTGCCAGCAGCCCCTGGGGTGGCCATGAGCAGTTCTTC.

This clone has a handful of counts. This chain connects TRBV2 to TRBJ1-1, with no clear D. CDR3 length: 14 amino acids. V lost 2 bases to trimming and J lost 6 bases, with 13 bases between them. Germline CDR1 reads SNHLY; CDR2 reads FYNNEI. CDR3 nucleotide sequence: TGTGCCAGCAGTGAACATACCGGAGGGCCTGAAGCTTTCTTT. Translated: CASSEHTGGPEAFF. Variable domain in full (rest from reference TRBV2 and TRBJ1-1): EPEVTQTPSHQVTQMGQEVILRCVPISNHLYFYWYRQILGQKVEFLVSFYNNEISEKSEIFDDQFSVERPDGSNFTLKIRSTKLEDSAMYFCASSEHTGGPEAFFGQGTRLTVV.

The chain joins TRBV25-1 to TRBJ1-3; D is unresolved. CDR3 length: 14 residues. Trimming removed 2 bases from V and 1 base from J, with 6 bases in between. CDR1 and CDR2 from the germline V gene are MGHDK and SYGVNS. CDR3 amino acids: CASSERRSGNTIYF. In DNA, the CDR3 is TGTGCCAGCAGTGAACGGAGGTCTGGAAACACCATATATTTT.

This clone was detected only a few times. The gene calls are TRBV28 and TRBJ2-1; D is perhaps TRBD2 (5 bases). Trimming pared 4 bases from V and 6 bases from J, leaving 13 bases between. There are 14 residues in the CDR3. From germline, CDR1 is MDHEN and CDR2 SYDVKM. The CDR3 is CASSYTREGNEQFF. CDR3 sequence (DNA): TGTGCCAGCAGTTACACACGGGAAGGCAATGAGCAGTTCTTC.

This clone showed up just a few times. The chain carries TRBV7-9 and TRBJ2-7; 7 positions agree with TRBD2. The germline gives CDR1 SEHNR, CDR2 FQNEAQ (reference sequence). V lost 0 bases and J lost 3; bases outside the gene matches: 2. The CDR3 sequence is 14 residues long. DNA for the CDR3: TGTGCCAGCAGCTTAGCCAGCGGGAACTACGAGCAGTACTTC. Protein product: CASSLASGNYEQYF.

J is TRBJ1-3 and V is TRBV18; 7 bases align to TRBD1. V lost 6 bases and J lost 13; bases outside the gene matches: 6. The CDR3 has 11 amino acids. The V gene's germline CDR1 is KGHSH and CDR2 LQKENI. The CDR3 sequence is CASSPDREIYF. CDR3 in DNA: TGTGCCAGCTCTCCCGACAGGGAAATATATTTT.

At least ten counts were recorded for this clone. The V and J genes are TRBV9 and TRBJ2-3; unclear D gene. Germline-derived CDR1 and CDR2 are SGDLS and YYNGEE. Trimming cost V 0 bases and J 2 bases, with 7 bases left between them. The CDR3 length is 14 residues. CDR3 bases: TGTGCCAGCAGCGTAGAAACTAACACAGATACGCAGTATTTT. Protein: CASSVETNTDTQYF.

The chain is built from TRBV6-5 and TRBJ1-1; D gene uncertain. The CDR3 spans 11 residues. Trimming took 5 bases from V and 6 from J, leaving 7 bases between them. Germline CDR1 and CDR2: MNHEY and SVGAGI. The DNA of the CDR3 is TGTGCCAGCAGTGGAGGGCCTGAAGCTTTCTTT. Translated: CASSGGPEAFF.

The chain recombines TRBV5-1 with TRBJ2-7, with 10 nucleotides matching TRBD1. Germline lookup yields CDR1 SGHRS and CDR2 YFSETQ. There are 15 residues in the CDR3. Germline trimming cut 1 base from V and 4 bases from J; bases unmatched to any gene: 5. CDR3 loop: CASSLPRTGGYEQYF. CDR3 sequence (DNA): TGCGCCAGCAGCTTGCCCCGGACAGGGGGTTACGAGCAGTACTTC.

The chain joins TRBV6-5 to TRBJ2-7, with 7 bases lining up with TRBD2. CDR3 size: 14 residues. The germline gives CDR1 MNHEY, CDR2 SVGAGI. Unmatched junction bases numbered 5, after V lost 6 bases and J lost 0 bases. DNA of the CDR3: TGTGCCAGCAGAACCGGGGGGAGCTCCTACGAGCAGTACTTC. This gives the protein CASRTGGSSYEQYF.

The CDR3 DNA is TGCAGCGTCTCACCGGGTAGCAATCAGCCCCAGCATTTT. It encodes CSVSPGSNQPQHF. This chain connects TRBV29-1 to TRBJ1-5; D remains unclear. The CDR3 spans 13 residues. Germline V gene lookup returns CDR1 SQVTM and CDR2 ANQGSEA. The germline V and J ends were trimmed by 6 bases and 0 bases, with 9 bases remaining between them.

The V call is TRBV28, the J call TRBJ1-4; no definite D call. Germline V gives CDR1 MDHEN, CDR2 SYDVKM. V was clipped by 5 bases and J by 4 bases, with 11 bases between them. The CDR3 contains 14 residues. The CDR3 here is CASSPWASNEKLFF. DNA for the CDR3: TGTGCCAGCAGTCCTTGGGCCAGTAATGAAAAACTGTTTTTT.

The rearrangement joins TRBV19 to TRBJ2-7; D is possibly TRBD2 (5 bases). CDR1 and CDR2 (germline): LNHDA, SQIVND (reference sequence). The ends were cut back, 5 bases at V and 0 bases at J, with 14 bases in the middle. The CDR3 spans 15 residues. The CDR3 sequence is CASSPAVATSYEQYF. CDR3 DNA: TGTGCCAGTAGTCCGGCGGTAGCGACCTCCTACGAGCAGTACTTC.

This clone was detected a few times. This sequence joins TRBV15 and TRBJ2-7, with 12 bases identical to TRBD2. This CDR3 is built from 15 residues. J was trimmed by 7 bases and V by 1 base; bases with no gene match: 5. Germline V lookup: CDR1 LNHNV, CDR2 YYDKDF (reference sequence). The CDR3 DNA follows: TGTGCCACCAGCAGAGCCCGACTAGCGGGAGATGAGCAGTACTTC. This translates into CATSRARLAGDEQYF. The whole variable domain, remainder taken from reference TRBV15 and TRBJ2-7, is DAMVIQNPRYQVTQFGKPVTLSCSQTLNHNVMYWYQQKSSQAPKLLFHYYDKDFNNEADTPDNFQSRRPNTSFCFLDIRSPGLGDTAMYLCATSRARLAGDEQYFGPGTRLTVT.

This clone was detected a few times. The gene calls are TRBV9 and TRBJ2-7; 10 nucleotides align to TRBD2. Germline CDR1 and CDR2: SGDLS and YYNGEE. The CDR3 extends over 15 amino acids. The J segment lost 5 bases and the V segment lost 3 bases, leaving 8 bases of the junction unmatched. The CDR3 DNA reads as TGTGCCAGCAGCGGCGGACTAGCGGCCCGCCACGAGCAGTACTTC. The encoded protein is CASSGGLAARHEQYF.